The TCR beta chain under discussion was sequenced for a study of blood T cells in healthy people across ages. Then a second PCR, running about 7 to 11 cycles, was carried out with a sample-barcoded 5' primer and a J-beta primer mix. TCRdb re-called the 5' RACE reads through MiXCR, storing one row per CDR3 protein. Of about 970,000 distinct CDR3 sequences listed, roughly half are singletons. A word on this clonotype: The antigen is not known.

Between the trimmed V and J ends, which lost 6 bases and 3 bases, there was a span of 13 bases. CDR3 length: 14 residues. Study results and limitations: There were more naive CD4+ cells and higher diversity in long-lived donors than in aged donors. Strong correlation was found linking TCR beta diversity to naive T cell percentage.

J is TRBJ2-3 and V is TRBV12-3 or TRBV12-4; D is possibly TRBD1 (6 bases). The receptor was derived from a woman aged 55-75 years in good health. What was sequenced was blood. The CDR3 coding sequence is TGTGCCAGCAGGAACACAGGGAAAACAGATACGCAGTATTTT. Its translation: CASRNTGKTDTQYF.